The T cell receptor (beta chain) described here comes from a study of cytomegalovirus exposure and HLA in healthy donors. Study information: The platform used for the approximately 130 validation repertoires matched that of the 666 first-cohort repertoires, a later analysis reported.

V dropped 0 bases and J dropped 7; count of bases not matched to a gene: 6. The CDR3 sequence is 16 residues long. In germline, CDR1 is MGHRA, CDR2 YSYEKL. For this clone: Antigen unknown.

While the first cohort had 600 to 800 subjects, the donors belonged to the separate validation cohort of more than 95 subjects. The study, taken as a whole, reports: Usually a TCR sequence was rare, but some public TCRs were found in many donors.

Repertoires were generated with immunoSEQ multiplex PCR, while TCRdb's copy carries only in-frame clones and drops some. The sample lists some 170,000 clones; approximately 87% were seen once. This chain connects TRBV4-1 to TRBJ1-2; 12 bases line up with TRBD1. Sample: PBMCs. This TCR was sampled from a woman aged 25 to 45 in good health and CMV-seronegative. CDR3 sequence reads: CASSQEGQGARGGYTF. The CDR3 bases are TGCGCCAGCAGCCAAGAGGGACAGGGGGCGCGTGGTGGCTACACCTTC.